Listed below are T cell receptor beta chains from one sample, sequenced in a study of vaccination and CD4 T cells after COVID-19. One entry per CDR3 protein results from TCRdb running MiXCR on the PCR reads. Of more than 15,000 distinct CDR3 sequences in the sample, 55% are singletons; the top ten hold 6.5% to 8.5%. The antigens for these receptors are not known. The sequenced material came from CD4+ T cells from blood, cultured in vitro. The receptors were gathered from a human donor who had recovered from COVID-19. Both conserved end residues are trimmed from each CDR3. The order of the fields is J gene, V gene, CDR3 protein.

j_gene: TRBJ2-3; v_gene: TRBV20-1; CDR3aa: SASVPSTDTQY
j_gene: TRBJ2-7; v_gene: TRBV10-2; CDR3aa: ASSESGLSYEQY
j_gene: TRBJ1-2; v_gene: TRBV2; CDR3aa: ASRPGQV
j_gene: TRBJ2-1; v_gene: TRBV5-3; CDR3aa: ASSYTGSYNEQF
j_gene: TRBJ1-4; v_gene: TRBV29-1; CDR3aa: SVVSRGWEKLF
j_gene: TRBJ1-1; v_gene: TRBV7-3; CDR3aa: ASSLQQGSEAF
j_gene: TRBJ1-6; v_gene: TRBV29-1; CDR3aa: SVKQGLDSPLH
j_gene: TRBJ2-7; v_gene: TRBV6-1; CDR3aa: ASSPRTYEQY
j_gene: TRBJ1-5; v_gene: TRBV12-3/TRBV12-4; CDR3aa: ASSLEEGQPQH
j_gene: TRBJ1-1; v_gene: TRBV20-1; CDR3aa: SAPPLTGSNTEAF
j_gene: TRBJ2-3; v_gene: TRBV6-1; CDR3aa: ASSERVGGPFNRYTDTQY
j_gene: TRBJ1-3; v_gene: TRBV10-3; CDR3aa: AISGALHGNTIY
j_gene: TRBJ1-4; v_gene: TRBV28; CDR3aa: ASSFREKLF
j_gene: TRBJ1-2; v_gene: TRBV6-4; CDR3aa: ASSPGVGGYGYT
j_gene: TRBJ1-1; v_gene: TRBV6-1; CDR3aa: ASSERGGYWNTEAF